The 18 T cell receptor beta chains in this list originate from one sample, sequenced in a study of control samples from healthy donors and cancer patients. TCRdb's copy holds only in-frame clones and misses some; the assay was immunoSEQ multiplex PCR. The profile shows 95,000 to 100,000 clones, around 89% of them singletons. Specimen: blood. The receptor source for this set is a man aged 25 to 45 in good health.

This clone was seen once. The chain combines TRBV28 with TRBJ1-5, with 7 bases lining up with TRBD1. The CDR3 is made up of 14 amino acids. With V trimmed by 3 bases and J by 7 bases, 6 bases remained unmatched. Germline loops: CDR1 MDHEN, CDR2 SYDVKM. CDR3 DNA: TGTGCCAGCAGTTTCAGGCAGGGGGAGCAGCCCCAGCATTTT. Protein: CASSFRQGEQPQHF. The full variable domain, with the rest looked up from reference TRBV28 and TRBJ1-5, is DVKVTQSSRYLVKRTGEKVFLECVQDMDHENMFWYRQDPGLGLRLIYFSYDVKMKEKGDIPEGYSVSREKKERFSLILESASTNQTSMYLCASSFRQGEQPQHFGDGTRLSIL.

J is TRBJ1-2 and V is TRBV24-1; D gene unclear. Germline CDR1 and CDR2: KGHDR and SFDVKD. V lost 5 bases to trimming and J lost 0 bases, with 6 bases between them. This CDR3 is 13 amino acids long. DNA of the CDR3: TGTGCCACCAGTGCGGGAGCTAACTATGGCTACACCTTC. Translating it yields CATSAGANYGYTF.

This clone was detected many times. The V call is TRBV11-2, the J call TRBJ1-3, with 7 positions matching TRBD1. The V and J ends lost 4 bases and 0 bases, in that order; junction bases with no gene match: 6. The CDR3 is 16 residues long. Germline V gives CDR1 SGHAT, CDR2 FQNNGV. Written as DNA, the CDR3 is TGTGCCAGCAGCTCTACCGGGACAGTCTCTGGAAACACCATATATTTT. Protein sequence: CASSSTGTVSGNTIYF.

The CDR3 DNA sequence: TGTGCCGCCCGGGACCTCTTAACCGGGGAGCTGTTTTTT. The encoded protein is CAARDLLTGELFF. The chain links TRBV12-3 or TRBV12-4 to TRBJ2-2; D might be TRBD1 or TRBD2, each matching 5 bases. The V and J ends lost 11 bases and 5 bases respectively, with 15 bases between them. The CDR3 runs to 13 residues.

The chain joins TRBV27 to TRBJ1-1; D gene unclear. V lost 5 bases to trimming and J lost 1 base, with 11 bases between them. Germline CDR1 is MNHEY and CDR2 is SMNVEV (reference sequence). CDR3 size: 14 residues. CDR3 region: CASSPLGPNTEAFF. In nucleotides, the CDR3 is TGTGCCAGCAGTCCCCTAGGACCGAACACTGAAGCTTTCTTT.

A note on this clone: One junction end does not reproduce the germline sequence, and a read error may be involved. This rearrangement joins TRBV29-1 to TRBJ1-2; D not resolved. CDR1 is SQVTM and CDR2 is ANQGSEA in the germline V gene. The CDR3 is made up of 14 amino acids. CDR3 sequence reads: CSVEAWGRNYGYTF. Written as DNA, the CDR3 is TGCAGCGTCGAAGCTTGGGGAAGGAACTATGGCTACACCTTC.

This chain connects TRBV5-4 to TRBJ2-2, with TRBD1 as a possible D gene (5 bases). From germline, CDR1 is SGHNT and CDR2 YYREEE (reference sequence). This CDR3 comprises 13 residues. Deletions cut 3 bases from V and 7 bases from J, with 10 bases between. In DNA, the CDR3 is TGTGCCAGCAGCTCAGGGATGGTCGGGGAGCTGTTTTTT. Its translation is CASSSGMVGELFF.

The chain employs TRBV6-2 or TRBV6-3 and TRBJ2-1; D unclear. V was clipped by 5 bases and J by 5 bases, with 10 bases between them. From germline, CDR1 is MNHEY and CDR2 SVGEGT. There are 13 residues in the CDR3. This chain's CDR3 is CASSPYLNNEQFF. For the CDR3, the DNA is TGTGCCAGCAGTCCATACCTAAACAATGAGCAGTTCTTC.

V gene TRBV28 combines with J gene TRBJ1-6, with 7 bases identical to TRBD1. After removal of 7 bases from V and 3 bases from J, the junction contained 3 bases not matched to a gene. The CDR3 spans 14 residues. From germline, CDR1 is MDHEN and CDR2 SYDVKM. Written as DNA, the CDR3 is TGTGCCAGCATCCGGGACAGCTATAATTCACCCCTCCACTTT. The encoded protein is CASIRDSYNSPLHF.

The chain is built from TRBV11-2 and TRBJ1-5; 7 bases are a match to TRBD1. Germline CDR1 reads SGHAT; CDR2 reads FQNNGV. V was pared by 0 bases and J by 6 bases, with 5 bases of the junction left unmatched. This CDR3 contains 15 residues. Written as DNA, the CDR3 is TGTGCCAGCAGCTTAGATTCAGGGGGTAGTCAGCCCCAGCATTTT. It is translated as CASSLDSGGSQPQHF.

With respect to this clone: Other DNA sequences from this sample encode an identical CDR3 as well. The rearrangement uses TRBV5-1 and TRBJ1-1; the match to TRBD1 covers 7 bases. This CDR3 comprises 13 residues. J lost 7 bases, V lost 4 bases, and 7 bases had no gene match. Germline V gives CDR1 SGHRS, CDR2 YFSETQ. CDR3 in DNA: TGCGCCAGCAGCCCTGACAGGGACAGTGAAGCTTTCTTT. This codes for CASSPDRDSEAFF.

This chain joins TRBV29-1 and TRBJ1-1; unclear D gene. CDR1 and CDR2 from the germline V gene are SQVTM and ANQGSEA. V shed 4 bases and J shed 5 bases, with 11 bases lying between them. This CDR3 region has 12 residues. The CDR3 reads CSVVPGRTEAFF. The CDR3 DNA follows: TGCAGCGTTGTTCCGGGGAGGACTGAAGCTTTCTTT.

V usage is TRBV12-3 or TRBV12-4 and J usage is TRBJ2-7, with D possibly matching TRBD1 (6 bases). The CDR3 extends over 13 amino acids. V lost 1 base, J lost 3 bases, and 7 bases lay in between. In DNA form, the CDR3 reads TGTGCCAGCAGTTTAGAGACAGGCTACGAGCAGTACTTC. Protein product: CASSLETGYEQYF.

The genes are TRBV28 and TRBJ1-6, with 10 bases aligning to TRBD1. This CDR3 region has 15 residues. Germline V gene sequence: CDR1 MDHEN, CDR2 SYDVKM. The ends lost 5 bases at V and 8 bases at J; junction bases unmatched: 6. The CDR3 region has the DNA TGTGCCAGCAGTATCCCCGGGACAGGGGATTCACCCCTCCACTTT. Translating it yields CASSIPGTGDSPLHF.

The CDR3 DNA sequence: TGTGCCAGCAGCCATCGAGGGGTCGAGCAGTACGTC. Translation: CASSHRGVEQYV. The chain carries TRBV3-1 (or the pseudogene TRBV3-2) and TRBJ2-7, with D possibly being TRBD1 or TRBD2 (5 bases each). The CDR3 length is 12 residues. Trimming removed 3 bases at V and 6 bases at J, with 9 bases between. CDR1 LGHDT and CDR2 YNNKEL come from the germline V gene (reference sequence).

The chain joins TRBV27 to TRBJ1-2; no clear D. The CDR3 totals 14 residues. Trimming shortened V by 0 bases and J by 0 bases, and 5 bases separated the two germline ends. Per germline, CDR1 MNHEY and CDR2 SMNVEV (reference sequence). CDR3 sequence (DNA): TGTGCCAGCAGTTTATCGAGGTCTAACTATGGCTACACCTTC. Its translation is CASSLSRSNYGYTF.

V usage is TRBV19 and J usage is TRBJ1-3; D ambiguous. Trimming took 1 base from V and 0 from J, leaving 7 bases between them. Germline V CDR1 and CDR2: LNHDA, SQIVND (reference sequence). CDR3 size: 15 residues. The CDR3 nucleotides are TGTGCCAGTAGTATAGGACGGTTCTCTGGAAACACCATATATTTT. This encodes CASSIGRFSGNTIYF.

The genes are TRBV3-1 (or the pseudogene TRBV3-2) and TRBJ1-1; 8 nucleotides match TRBD1. The CDR3 spans 16 residues. Looked up from germline, CDR1 is LGHDT and CDR2 is YNNKEL (reference sequence). The J segment lost 1 base and the V segment lost 4 bases, leaving 8 bases of the junction unmatched. The CDR3 here is CASSRRTGRTNTEAFF. CDR3 DNA sequence: TGTGCCAGCAGCCGTCGGACAGGGCGTACGAACACTGAAGCTTTCTTT.